This is a list of T cell receptor beta chains from one sample in a study of cytomegalovirus exposure and HLA in healthy donors. The assay was immunoSEQ multiplex PCR, and TCRdb's table has in-frame clones only and misses some. The sample has 100,000 to 150,000 clones, approximately 95% seen once. The sample consisted of PBMCs. All receptors derive from a man between 18 and 29 years old in good health and CMV-seronegative. Both conserved end residues are part of each CDR3. A D gene is named only where the DNA matches it firmly. Clone size appears in some rows only: once, few, many, or a class for an expanded clone.

cdr3_aa | cdr3_nt | d_call | clone_size | j_call | v_call
CASSQTGNTDTQYF | TGTGCCAGCAGCCAGACGGGAAACACAGATACGCAGTATTTT | . | . | TRBJ2-3 | TRBV6-5
CASSLEGLVSYNEQFF | TGTGCCAGCAGCTTAGAGGGACTAGTCTCCTACAATGAGCAGTTCTTC | TRBD2 | . | TRBJ2-1 | TRBV11-3
CASRHRQQASNEQFF | TGTGCCAGCAGACATAGACAGCAGGCTTCCAATGAGCAGTTCTTC | . | . | TRBJ2-1 | TRBV28
CASTPTGSYEQYF | TGTGCCAGCACCCCCACAGGGAGCTACGAGCAGTACTTC | . | once | TRBJ2-7 | TRBV11-1
CASSLVAGVGELFF | TGTGCCAGCAGCTTGGTAGCGGGAGTCGGGGAGCTGTTTTTT | TRBD2 | . | TRBJ2-2 | TRBV11-3
CASSGRTEAFF | TGTGCCAGCAGCGGTCGGACTGAAGCTTTCTTT | . | . | TRBJ1-1 | TRBV7-9
CASSLRPGLAGSPLRTDTQYF | TGTGCCAGCAGCCTTCGGCCCGGACTAGCGGGAAGCCCCCTTCGCACAGATACGCAGTATTTT | TRBD2 | . | TRBJ2-3 | TRBV28
CAWKAPGAPSYEQYF | TGTGCCTGGAAGGCCCCAGGCGCCCCCTCCTACGAGCAGTACTTC | . | . | TRBJ2-7 | TRBV30
CASSEYRGGTGDEKLFF | TGTGCCAGCAGTGAATATAGAGGTGGGACAGGGGATGAAAAACTGTTTTTT | TRBD1 | . | TRBJ1-4 | TRBV25-1
CASSGTSGTTGELFF | TGCGCCAGCAGCGGGACTAGCGGGACCACCGGGGAGCTGTTTTTT | TRBD2 | . | TRBJ2-2 | TRBV5-1
CASSPTGYSNQPQHF | TGTGCCAGCTCCCCAACCGGTTATAGCAATCAGCCCCAGCATTTT | . | . | TRBJ1-5 | TRBV18
CASRPSSGGRAVTGELFF | TGTGCCAGCAGGCCCTCGTCCGGCGGGAGGGCGGTCACCGGGGAGCTGTTTTTT | TRBD2 | . | TRBJ2-2 | TRBV28
CASSKDRAYGYTF | TGTGCCAGCAGCAAGGACAGGGCGTATGGCTACACCTTC | TRBD1 | . | TRBJ1-2 | TRBV7-9
CASSRIGHYEQYF | TGTGCCAGCAGCCGGATTGGGCACTACGAGCAGTACTTC | . | few | TRBJ2-7 | TRBV14
CASSSSRGRETQYF | TGTGCCAGCAGCTCCTCAAGGGGGCGGGAGACCCAGTACTTC | TRBD1 | . | TRBJ2-5 | TRBV7-2
CAGVQGTDSNQPQHF | TGTGCCGGGGTACAGGGAACAGATAGCAATCAGCCCCAGCATTTT | . | . | TRBJ1-5 | TRBV28
CASSPIPTGGFYEQYF | TGCGCCAGCAGCCCAATACCGACAGGGGGCTTTTACGAGCAGTACTTC | TRBD1 | . | TRBJ2-7 | TRBV5-1
CASSEFSQNTEAFF | TGTGCCAGCAGTGAATTCAGTCAGAACACTGAAGCTTTCTTT | . | . | TRBJ1-1 | TRBV25-1
CASSETSGDTDTQYF | TGTGCCAGCAGTGAAACTAGCGGAGACACAGATACGCAGTATTTT | TRBD2 | . | TRBJ2-3 | TRBV6-4
CASSPAVQGGDTEAFF | TGTGCCAGCAGCCCAGCGGTACAGGGTGGTGACACTGAAGCTTTCTTT | . | few | TRBJ1-1 | TRBV4-2
CASSLEQGPEAFF | TGTGCCAGCAGCTTAGAGCAGGGCCCTGAAGCTTTCTTT | . | . | TRBJ1-1 | TRBV7-8
CASSGGQTIQSSYNEQFF | TGTGCCAGCAGTGGCGGGCAGACGATCCAGAGCTCCTACAATGAGCAGTTCTTC | . | . | TRBJ2-1 | TRBV19
CAVRPSYEQYF | TGTGCAGTCAGGCCGTCCTACGAGCAGTACTTC | . | . | TRBJ2-7 | TRBV6-1
CASSQGQEGQPQHF | TGTGCCAGCTCCCAGGGACAGGAGGGTCAGCCCCAGCATTTT | TRBD1 | . | TRBJ1-5 | TRBV18
CASSLAGPTDTQYF | TGTGCCAGCAGCCTAGCGGGGCCCACAGATACGCAGTATTTT | TRBD2 | . | TRBJ2-3 | TRBV7-9
CASSHIADTQYF | TGCGCCAGCAGCCATATAGCAGATACGCAGTATTTT | . | . | TRBJ2-3 | TRBV4-1
CASSLARTARNGYTF | TGTGCCAGCAGCTTAGCGCGGACAGCCAGGAATGGCTACACCTTC | . | . | TRBJ1-2 | TRBV7-9
CASSFRRGRSSYGYTF | TGTGCCAGCAGTTTTAGGAGGGGGCGCTCCAGCTATGGCTACACCTTC | TRBD1 | . | TRBJ1-2 | TRBV27
CASSPSGQGNTEAFF | TGTGCCAGCAGCCCCTCGGGTCAGGGGAACACTGAAGCTTTCTTT | . | . | TRBJ1-1 | TRBV5-4
CATSRRAGANNQPQHF | TGTGCCACCAGCAGGAGAGCGGGGGCTAACAATCAGCCCCAGCATTTT | . | . | TRBJ1-5 | TRBV15
CASLRTSGTYEQYF | TGTGCCAGCCTCCGGACTAGCGGAACCTACGAGCAGTACTTC | TRBD2 | . | TRBJ2-7 | TRBV27
CASNSPGTGAYEQYF | TGTGCCAGTAACAGTCCCGGGACAGGGGCCTACGAGCAGTACTTC | TRBD1 | . | TRBJ2-7 | TRBV19
CALPGTGLDGYTF | TGTGCCCTTCCAGGGACAGGGTTAGATGGCTACACCTTC | TRBD1 | . | TRBJ1-2 | TRBV25-1
CASSLFTSGSTDTQYF | TGTGCCAGCAGCTTGTTCACTAGCGGGAGCACAGATACGCAGTATTTT | TRBD2 | . | TRBJ2-3 | TRBV5-8
CASSIDRGQFQVESNQPQHF | TGTGCCAGTAGTATAGATAGGGGACAGTTCCAAGTTGAAAGCAATCAGCCCCAGCATTTT | TRBD1 | . | TRBJ1-5 | TRBV19
CASSPGQGFTYEQYF | TGTGCCAGCAGCCCCGGACAGGGCTTTACCTACGAGCAGTACTTC | TRBD1 | once | TRBJ2-7 | TRBV7-2
CASSPSTGGRTEAFF | TGTGCCAGCAGTCCCTCGACAGGGGGACGCACTGAAGCTTTCTTT | TRBD1 | . | TRBJ1-1 | TRBV27
CASSAPGQETQYF | TGTGCCAGCAGCGCTCCGGGCCAAGAGACCCAGTACTTC | . | . | TRBJ2-5 | TRBV7-9
CASNPRVVDEQYF | TGTGCCAGCAACCCCAGGGTAGTCGACGAGCAGTACTTC | . | . | TRBJ2-7 | TRBV28
CASSSRQGATNEKLFF | TGCGCCAGCAGCTCCCGACAGGGCGCAACTAATGAAAAACTGTTTTTT | TRBD1 | once | TRBJ1-4 | TRBV5-1
CASRPRGRINEKLFF | TGTGCCAGCCGTCCCAGGGGGCGAATTAATGAAAAACTGTTTTTT | TRBD1 | . | TRBJ1-4 | TRBV27
CASSFMAGGLEQFF | TGTGCCAGCAGTTTTATGGCGGGAGGACTTGAGCAGTTCTTC | TRBD2 | . | TRBJ2-1 | TRBV27
CASSFTSGRSYEQYF | TGTGCCAGTAGTTTCACTAGCGGGAGATCCTACGAGCAGTACTTC | TRBD2 | . | TRBJ2-7 | TRBV19
CASSQERGLGGEQYF | TGCGCCAGCAGCCAAGAGAGGGGACTGGGCGGGGAGCAGTACTTC | . | . | TRBJ2-7 | TRBV4-3
CASSLLQGEDGYTF | TGTGCCAGCTCGCTGCTCCAGGGGGAGGATGGCTACACCTTC | TRBD1 | . | TRBJ1-2 | TRBV18
CASSYVGGSYNEQFF | TGTGCCAGCAGTTACGTCGGGGGGTCCTACAATGAGCAGTTCTTC | TRBD2 | once | TRBJ2-1 | TRBV6-5
CASSLGGRVGETQYF | TGTGCCAGCAGTCTCGGGGGGAGGGTCGGAGAGACCCAGTACTTC | TRBD2 | . | TRBJ2-5 | TRBV6-5
CASSGQGGYSNQPQHF | TGTGCCAGCAGCGGGCAGGGGGGTTATAGCAATCAGCCCCAGCATTTT | TRBD1 | . | TRBJ1-5 | TRBV6-6
CASSLYGYTF | TGTGCCAGCAGCCTATATGGCTACACCTTC | . | . | TRBJ1-2 | TRBV6-4
CASSQRLAGYEQYF | TGTGCCAGCAGCCAGAGACTAGCGGGGTACGAGCAGTACTTC | TRBD2 | . | TRBJ2-7 | TRBV7-2